Following are 6 T cell receptor beta chains from one sample sequenced in a study of blood T cell repertoires in COVID-19. The method was immunoSEQ multiplex PCR; TCRdb's version includes in-frame clones alone and lacks a portion of them. The sample has 380,000 or so clones, 81% seen once. Input material: peripheral blood. The origin of the receptors is a human donor with acute or convalescent COVID-19. The donor label of this sample is uncertain.

The V call is TRBV6-6, the J call TRBJ1-1; 12 bases are shared with TRBD1. The V gene end was trimmed by 4 bases and the J gene end by 7 bases; junction bases not matched to a gene: 10. The germline gives CDR1 MNHNY, CDR2 SVGAGI (reference sequence). The CDR3 spans 16 residues. The CDR3 sequence is CASSSSPGQGAGEAFF. In DNA, the CDR3 is TGTGCCAGCAGTTCCTCTCCGGGACAGGGGGCTGGTGAAGCTTTCTTT.

This clone was observed a few times. V and J are TRBV3-1 (or the pseudogene TRBV3-2) and TRBJ1-2, with D perhaps TRBD1 (6 bases). Trimming removed 3 bases at V and 2 bases at J, with 10 bases between. This CDR3 region has 14 residues. From germline, CDR1 is LGHDT and CDR2 YNNKEL (reference sequence). The CDR3 is CASSHLTGNYGYTF. In DNA, the CDR3 is TGTGCCAGCAGCCACTTGACAGGAAACTATGGCTACACCTTC.

As for this clone: The junction does not match germline at one end; this may be a read error. This sequence joins TRBV7-2 and TRBJ2-7; 7 nucleotides match TRBD1. Germline lookup yields CDR1 SGHTA and CDR2 FQGNSA. CDR3 length: 15 amino acids. CDR3 nucleotide sequence: TGTGCCAGCAGTTTAGGGGGCTCAGGATCCTACGAGCAGTACTTC. Encoded protein: CASSLGGSGSYEQYF.

This chain connects TRBV15 to TRBJ1-1; TRBD1 matches 10 bases. The CDR3 is made up of 14 amino acids. Germline trimming cut 2 bases from V and 11 bases from J; bases unmatched to any gene: 8. Looked up from germline, CDR1 is LNHNV and CDR2 is YYDKDF (reference sequence). CDR3 bases: TGTGCCACCAGCAGAAAAACCGGGACAGGGGTCGCTTTCTTT. This sequence encodes CATSRKTGTGVAFF.

This sequence joins TRBV27 and TRBJ2-1, with 9 nucleotides matching TRBD2. Per germline, CDR1 MNHEY and CDR2 SMNVEV (reference sequence). The length of the CDR3 is 19 residues. V gave up 2 bases and J gave up 4 bases; unmatched junction bases: 15. CDR3: CASSLRTPSGALFYNEQFF. In DNA, the CDR3 is TGTGCCAGCAGTTTAAGAACCCCTAGCGGGGCACTCTTTTACAATGAGCAGTTCTTC.

V and J are TRBV28 and TRBJ1-1; perhaps TRBD1 as D (6 bases). Germline CDR1 reads MDHEN; CDR2 reads SYDVKM. V dropped 4 bases and J dropped 4 bases, with 13 bases sitting between them. This CDR3 region has 14 residues. DNA of the CDR3: TGTGCCAGCAGTTCCTTGGGGGCAGGCACTGAAGCTTTCTTT. Protein product: CASSSLGAGTEAFF.